This T cell receptor beta chain was retrieved from a study of CD8+CD57+ T cells in acquired aplastic anemia. Broader study findings: Lower repertoire diversity than in total CD4+ and CD8+ pools was seen for CD8+CD57+ cells in patients. The same twenty-nine CD8+ CDR3 sequences occurred in patients and in controls.

Profiling of TCR beta VDJ combinations and CDR3 sequences used genomic DNA as template. TCRdb analysed the reads with MiXCR anew, one entry per CDR3 protein. Among some 20,000 distinct CDR3 sequences listed, 30% to 50% were seen once. The authors sequenced patients whose flow cytometry had shown CD8+CD57+ cell expansion. Sequenced material also included CD8+CD57+ effector memory cells, drawn from 2 of 12 patients. Severe acquired aplastic anemia affected all patients. Once CD8+CD57+ cells had been bead-enriched, they gave a mean 1.6 ug DNA. Germline CDR1 reads SGHTS; CDR2 reads YDEGEE. The CDR3 spans 15 residues. V gave up 0 bases and J gave up 0 bases, with 7 bases separating them. This clonotype was seen only a few times. Its antigen remains unidentified.

The genes are TRBV5-8 and TRBJ2-1; D is unresolved. The TCR comes from a human donor with aplastic anemia. Sequenced sample: CD8+CD57+ T cells sorted from PBMCs. Subset meaning: bead-enriched CD8+CD57+ effector memory T cells from SAA patients. The CDR3 protein is CASSLDRSSYNEQFF. The CDR3, as DNA: TGTGCCAGCAGCTTGGACCGGAGCTCCTACAATGAGCAGTTCTTC.